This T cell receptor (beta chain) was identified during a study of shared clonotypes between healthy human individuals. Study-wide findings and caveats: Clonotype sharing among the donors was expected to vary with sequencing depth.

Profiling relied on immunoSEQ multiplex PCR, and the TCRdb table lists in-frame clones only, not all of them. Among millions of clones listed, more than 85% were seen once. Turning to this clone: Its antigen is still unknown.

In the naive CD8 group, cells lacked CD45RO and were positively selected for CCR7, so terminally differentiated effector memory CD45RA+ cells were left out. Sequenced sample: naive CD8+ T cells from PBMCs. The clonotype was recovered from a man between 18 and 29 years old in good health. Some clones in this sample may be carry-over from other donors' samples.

CDR3 region: CAWSAPGHQGTEAFF. The CDR3 DNA reads TGTGCCTGGAGTGCCCCGGGACACCAAGGGACTGAAGCTTTCTTT. This sequence joins TRBV30 and TRBJ1-1, with D possibly TRBD1 on 6 matching bases. With 1 base removed from V and 5 bases from J, the gap between germline ends came to 17 bases. The germline gives CDR1 GTSNPN, CDR2 SVGIG (reference sequence). The CDR3 runs to 15 residues.